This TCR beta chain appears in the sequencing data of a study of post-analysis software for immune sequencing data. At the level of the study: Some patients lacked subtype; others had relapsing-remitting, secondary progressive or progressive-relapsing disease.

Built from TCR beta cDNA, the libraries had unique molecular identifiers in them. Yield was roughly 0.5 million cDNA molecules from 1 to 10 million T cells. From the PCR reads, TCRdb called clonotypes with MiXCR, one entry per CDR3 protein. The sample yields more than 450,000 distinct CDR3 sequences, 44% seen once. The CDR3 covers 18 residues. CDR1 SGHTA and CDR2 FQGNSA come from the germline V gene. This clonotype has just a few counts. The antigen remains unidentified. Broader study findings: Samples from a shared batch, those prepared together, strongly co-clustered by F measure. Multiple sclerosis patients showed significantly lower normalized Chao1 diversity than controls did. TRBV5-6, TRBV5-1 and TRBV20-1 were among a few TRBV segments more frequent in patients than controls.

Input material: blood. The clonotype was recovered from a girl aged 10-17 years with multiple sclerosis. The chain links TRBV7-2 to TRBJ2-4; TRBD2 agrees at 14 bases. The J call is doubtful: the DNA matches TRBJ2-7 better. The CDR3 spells CASSLVTSGGANDYEQYF. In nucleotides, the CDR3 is TGTGCCAGCAGCTTAGTGACTAGCGGGGGGGCTAATGACTACGAGCAGTACTTC.